The text below deals with one T cell receptor beta chain. Germline lookup yields CDR1 MDHEN and CDR2 SYDVKM. CDR3 length: 15 residues. J gave up 2 bases and V 7 bases, and 8 bases lay outside the gene matches. Assay used: immunoSEQ multiplex PCR; TCRdb lists only in-frame clones, some missing. The data hold around 84,000 clones, with around 87% observed a single time. The sample is drawn from a study of blood T cell repertoires in COVID-19. Sample: peripheral blood. This sequence joins TRBV28 and TRBJ1-5, with 7 nucleotides matching TRBD1. The receptor was isolated from a man at least 80 years old with active or convalescent COVID-19. Written as DNA, the CDR3 is TGTGCCAGCACCGTGACAGGGTTGGGCAATCAGCCCCAGCATTTT. It translates to CASTVTGLGNQPQHF. Combining the CDR3 with reference TRBV28 and TRBJ1-5 gives the whole variable domain DVKVTQSSRYLVKRTGEKVFLECVQDMDHENMFWYRQDPGLGLRLIYFSYDVKMKEKGDIPEGYSVSREKKERFSLILESASTNQTSMYLCASTVTGLGNQPQHFGDGTRLSIL.